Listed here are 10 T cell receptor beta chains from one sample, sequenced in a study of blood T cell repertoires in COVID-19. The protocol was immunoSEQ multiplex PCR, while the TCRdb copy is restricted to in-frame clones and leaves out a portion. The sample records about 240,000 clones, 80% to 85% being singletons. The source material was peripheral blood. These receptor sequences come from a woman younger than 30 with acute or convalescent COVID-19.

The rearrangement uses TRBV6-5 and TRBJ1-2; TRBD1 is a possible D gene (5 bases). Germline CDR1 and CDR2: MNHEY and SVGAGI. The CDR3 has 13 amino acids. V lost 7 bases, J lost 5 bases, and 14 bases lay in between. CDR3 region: CASTPGRGYGYTF. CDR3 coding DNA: TGTGCCAGCACCCCAGGAAGGGGTTATGGCTACACCTTC.

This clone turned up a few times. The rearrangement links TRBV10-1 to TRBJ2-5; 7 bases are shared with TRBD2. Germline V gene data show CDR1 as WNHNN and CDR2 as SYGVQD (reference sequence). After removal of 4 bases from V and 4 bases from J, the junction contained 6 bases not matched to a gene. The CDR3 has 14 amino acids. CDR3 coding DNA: TGCGCCAGCAGTGGCGGGAGTTCGGGAGAGACCCAGTACTTC. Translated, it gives CASSGGSSGETQYF.

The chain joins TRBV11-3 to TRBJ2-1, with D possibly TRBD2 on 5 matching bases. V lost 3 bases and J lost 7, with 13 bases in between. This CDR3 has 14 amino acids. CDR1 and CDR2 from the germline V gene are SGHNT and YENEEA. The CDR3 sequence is CASSFTGIINEQFF. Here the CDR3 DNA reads TGTGCCAGCAGCTTCACCGGGATTATAAATGAGCAGTTCTTC.

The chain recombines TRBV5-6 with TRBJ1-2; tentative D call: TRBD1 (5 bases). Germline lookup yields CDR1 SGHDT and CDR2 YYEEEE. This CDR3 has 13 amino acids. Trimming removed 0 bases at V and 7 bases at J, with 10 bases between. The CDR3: CASSLGQYSGYTF. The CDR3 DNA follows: TGTGCCAGCAGCTTGGGACAGTACTCTGGCTACACCTTC.

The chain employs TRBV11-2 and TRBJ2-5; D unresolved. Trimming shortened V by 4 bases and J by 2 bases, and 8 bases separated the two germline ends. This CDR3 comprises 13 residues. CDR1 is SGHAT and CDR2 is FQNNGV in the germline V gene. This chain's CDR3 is CASSSGPQETQYF. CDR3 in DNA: TGTGCCAGCAGCTCGGGTCCACAAGAGACCCAGTACTTC.

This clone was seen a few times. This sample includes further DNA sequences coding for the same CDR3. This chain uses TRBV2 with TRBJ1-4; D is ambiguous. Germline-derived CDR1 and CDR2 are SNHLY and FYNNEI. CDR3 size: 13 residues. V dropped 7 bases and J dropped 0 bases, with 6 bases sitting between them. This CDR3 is CASIRATNEKLFF. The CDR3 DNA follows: TGTGCCAGCATCCGCGCAACTAATGAAAAACTGTTTTTT.

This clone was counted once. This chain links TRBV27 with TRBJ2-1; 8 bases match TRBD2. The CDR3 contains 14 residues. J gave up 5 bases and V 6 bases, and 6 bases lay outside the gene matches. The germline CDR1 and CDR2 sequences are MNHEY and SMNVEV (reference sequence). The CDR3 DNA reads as TGTGCCAGCAGCCTCGGGGGGGTCCACAATGAGCAGTTCTTC. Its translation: CASSLGGVHNEQFF.

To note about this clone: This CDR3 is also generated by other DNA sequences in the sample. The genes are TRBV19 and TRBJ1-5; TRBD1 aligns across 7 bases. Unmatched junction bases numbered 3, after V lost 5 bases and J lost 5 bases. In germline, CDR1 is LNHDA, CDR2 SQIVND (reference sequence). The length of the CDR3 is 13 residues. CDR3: CASSRQGDQPQHF. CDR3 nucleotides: TGTGCCAGTAGTCGTCAGGGGGATCAGCCCCAGCATTTT.

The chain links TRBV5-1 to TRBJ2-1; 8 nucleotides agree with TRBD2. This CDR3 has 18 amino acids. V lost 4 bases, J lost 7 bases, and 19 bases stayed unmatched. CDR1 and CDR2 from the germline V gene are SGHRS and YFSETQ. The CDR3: CASSEVFTGTRGGNEQFF. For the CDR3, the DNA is TGCGCCAGCAGCGAAGTTTTTACCGGGACTAGAGGCGGAAATGAGCAGTTCTTC.

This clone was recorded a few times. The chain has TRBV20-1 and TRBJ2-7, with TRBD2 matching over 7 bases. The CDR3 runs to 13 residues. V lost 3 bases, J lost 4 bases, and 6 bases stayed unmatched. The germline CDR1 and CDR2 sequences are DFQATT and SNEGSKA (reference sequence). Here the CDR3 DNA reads TGCAGTGCTAGTAAGGCTAGCGGTTACGAGCAGTACTTC. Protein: CSASKASGYEQYF.